Sequencing of this T cell receptor (beta chain) was carried out in a study of blood T cells in healthy people across ages. Study at large: About one barcoded beta molecule per two T cells was captured by template switching.

Notes on the study in general: Diversity of TCR beta per million T cells declined in a roughly linear way with age.

Germline CDR1 is LGHDT and CDR2 is YNNKEL (reference sequence). CDR3 length equals 13 residues. Regarding this clonotype: Its antigen is unidentified. A much larger clonotype is one base distant, so this may be a read error.

Primed by a sample-barcoded 5' primer and a J-beta primer mix, a second PCR proceeded for about 6 to 12 cycles. MiXCR was run by TCRdb on the 5' RACE reads, yielding one entry per CDR3 protein. The sample yields about 800,000 distinct CDR3 sequences, 58% seen once. This TCR was recovered from a man under 40 in good health. V usage is TRBV3-1 and J usage is TRBJ1-5, with D hard to call. The sequenced sample was blood. The CDR3 loop reads CASSQDDGQLQHF. The CDR3 region has the DNA TGTGCCAGCAGCCAAGATGATGGTCAGCTCCAGCATTTT.